Below are 27 T cell receptor beta chains sequenced from a single sample in a study of post-analysis software for immune sequencing data. These receptors have no known antigen. TCR beta cDNA libraries had unique molecular identifiers. One entry per CDR3 protein, called by TCRdb with MiXCR from the PCR reads. The sample lists roughly 670,000 distinct CDR3 sequences, 55% to 60% seen once, with approximately 11% in the top ten. Study-level results: Relative to controls, patients had roughly five TRBV segments at higher frequency, with TRBV5-6, TRBV5-1 and TRBV20-1 among these.

The specimen was blood. Receptor source: a girl between 2 and 10 years old with multiple sclerosis.

The chain uses TRBV24-1 and TRBJ1-5, with unresolved D. V gave up 2 bases and J gave up 4 bases, with 2 bases separating them. Germline CDR1 and CDR2: KGHDR and SFDVKD. The CDR3 covers 12 residues. The CDR3 spells CATSDYNQPQHF. In DNA form, the CDR3 reads TGTGCCACCAGTGATTATAATCAGCCCCAGCATTTT.

The V and J genes are TRBV5-1 and TRBJ2-7; the match to TRBD2 covers 11 bases. The germline CDR1 and CDR2 sequences are SGHRS and YFSETQ. This CDR3 comprises 18 residues. Unmatched junction bases numbered 12, after V lost 0 bases and J lost 4 bases. CDR3 loop: CASSLAFSGRALIYEQYF. In DNA, the CDR3 is TGCGCCAGCAGCTTGGCTTTTAGCGGGAGGGCGCTTATTTACGAGCAGTACTTC.

The rearrangement joins TRBV5-1 to TRBJ2-3; D is perhaps TRBD2 (6 bases). The CDR3 has 15 residues. V lost 2 bases, J lost 1 base, and 11 bases lay in between. Germline CDR1 reads SGHRS; CDR2 reads YFSETQ. The CDR3 protein is CASSLRDSGTDTQYF. In nucleotides, the CDR3 is TGCGCCAGCAGCTTAAGGGACTCAGGCACAGATACGCAGTATTTT.

There are a few counts of this clonotype. The J gene is TRBJ2-7, the V gene TRBV5-1; a weak D match, TRBD1 (5 bases). The CDR3 runs to 14 residues. Trimming removed 4 bases from V and 2 bases from J, with 13 bases in between. Germline CDR1 SGHRS, CDR2 YFSETQ. CDR3 nucleotide sequence: TGCGCCAGCAGCCAGGTGGACAATCCCTACGAGCAGTACTTC. As protein: CASSQVDNPYEQYF.

This chain connects TRBV6-5 to TRBJ1-1; D is ambiguous. The V gene's germline CDR1 is MNHEY and CDR2 SVGAGI. This CDR3 region has 15 residues. With 2 bases removed from V and 0 bases from J, the gap between germline ends came to 10 bases. The CDR3 spells CASSYGPDMNTEAFF. CDR3 coding DNA: TGTGCCAGCAGTTACGGTCCAGATATGAACACTGAAGCTTTCTTT.

This rearrangement joins TRBV13 to TRBJ2-7; 9 bases align to TRBD1. The CDR3 has 15 amino acids. The trim removed 3 bases at V and 6 bases at J, leaving 9 bases unmatched. The germline V gene has CDR1 PRHDT and CDR2 FYEKMQ (reference sequence). In nucleotides, the CDR3 is TGTGCCAGCAGCTTGGTCCGGGACAGGGTAGTCGAGCAGTACTTC. This sequence encodes CASSLVRDRVVEQYF. Full variable domain (rest looked up from reference TRBV13 and TRBJ2-7): AAGVIQSPRHLIKEKRETATLKCYPIPRHDTVYWYQQGPGQDPQFLISFYEKMQSDKGSIPDRFSAQQFSDYHSELNMSSLELGDSALYFCASSLVRDRVVEQYFGPGTRLTVT.

The chain uses TRBV6-1 and TRBJ2-3; D gene unclear. The germline V and J ends were trimmed by 6 bases and 6 bases, with 10 bases remaining between them. Germline V CDR1 and CDR2: MNHNS, SASEGT. The CDR3 runs 12 residues. The DNA of the CDR3 is TGTGCCAGCAGGTCCGCCCGGGATACGCAGTATTTT. Its protein is CASRSARDTQYF.

This clonotype was detected a few times. The chain combines TRBV4-1 with TRBJ2-1; 11 positions match TRBD2. The CDR3 spans 15 residues. CDR1 and CDR2 (germline): MGHRA, YSYEKL. The V and J ends lost 1 base and 9 bases, in that order; junction bases with no gene match: 5. The chain's CDR3 is CASSQVIAGGGEQFF. The CDR3 region has the DNA TGCGCCAGCAGCCAAGTGATAGCGGGAGGGGGTGAGCAGTTCTTC.

The chain recombines TRBV5-1 with TRBJ1-1; D unclear. The CDR3 runs to 13 residues. The germline V gene encodes CDR1 SGHRS and CDR2 YFSETQ. Deletions cut 4 bases from V and 6 bases from J, with 13 bases between. The CDR3 spells CASSLSDSAEAFF. CDR3 in DNA: TGCGCCAGCAGCCTCAGTGATAGCGCTGAAGCTTTCTTT. The whole variable domain, filled in from reference TRBV5-1 and TRBJ1-1, reads KAGVTQTPRYLIKTRGQQVTLSCSPISGHRSVSWYQQTPGQGLQFLFEYFSETQRNKGNFPGRFSGRQFSNSRSEMNVSTLELGDSALYLCASSLSDSAEAFFGQGTRLTVV.

The chain has TRBV7-2 and TRBJ1-2; no definite D call. Trimming removed 4 bases from V and 8 bases from J, with 14 bases in between. In germline, CDR1 is SGHTA, CDR2 FQGNSA. The CDR3 extends over 13 amino acids. The CDR3 nucleotides are TGTGCCAGCAGCTATCGGGGTCGTGGGGGCTACACCTTC. Translated, it gives CASSYRGRGGYTF.

The chain is built from TRBV7-2 and TRBJ1-5, with D unclear. CDR3 length: 15 amino acids. V lost 1 base, J lost 2 bases, and 9 bases lay in between. Germline-derived CDR1 and CDR2 are SGHTA and FQGNSA. The CDR3 protein is CASSLVTGGNQPQHF. The CDR3, as DNA: TGTGCCAGCAGCTTAGTCACGGGAGGCAATCAGCCCCAGCATTTT.

The chain joins TRBV28 to TRBJ2-1; 9 positions agree with TRBD1. Germline values: CDR1 MDHEN, CDR2 SYDVKM. The CDR3 contains 14 residues. V shed 11 bases and J 4 bases; nucleotides not matched to a gene: 9. The CDR3 nucleotides read TGTGCCTTGTCCGGGACAGGGAAGTACAATGAGCAGTTCTTC. It specifies CALSGTGKYNEQFF.

Turning to this clonotype: The junction differs from germline at one of its ends, possibly a read error. The chain recombines TRBV12-3 or TRBV12-4 with TRBJ2-2; D may correspond to TRBD1 or TRBD2 (5 bases each). The CDR3 sequence is 16 residues long. DNA for the CDR3: TGTGCCAGCAATCCCCGGGGCGGGCAGAACACCGGGGAGTTGTTTTTT. It codes for CASNPRGGQNTGELFF.

The chain joins TRBV7-9 to TRBJ2-5; D might be TRBD1 (7 bases). The CDR3 is made up of 15 amino acids. Germline CDR1 is SEHNR and CDR2 is FQNEAQ (reference sequence). V gave up 0 bases and J gave up 2 bases, with 10 bases separating them. CDR3 nucleotide sequence: TGTGCCAGCAGCTTAGCGCGGGGACAGCAAGAGACCCAGTACTTC. Translation gives CASSLARGQQETQYF.

The chain carries TRBV20-1 and TRBJ1-1; a possible D gene is TRBD1 (6 bases). The CDR3 has 10 amino acids. Germline CDR1 DFQATT, CDR2 SNEGSKA (reference sequence). DNA of the CDR3: TGCAGCCCGCAGGGGACTGAAGCTTTCTTT. Translated, it gives CSPQGTEAFF.

Here the CDR3 DNA reads TGCAGTGCTAGGATGGCAGGGACCTACGAGCAGTACTTC. Its protein is CSARMAGTYEQYF. The chain has TRBV20-1 and TRBJ2-7; weak D call: TRBD1 (5 bases). With 3 bases removed from V and 2 bases from J, the gap between germline ends came to 11 bases. Germline V lookup: CDR1 DFQATT, CDR2 SNEGSKA (reference sequence). The CDR3 is 13 residues long.

There are a few counts of this clonotype. The chain is built from TRBV7-2 and TRBJ2-1, with D perhaps given as TRBD1 or TRBD2 (6 bases each). This CDR3 comprises 16 residues. Germline V CDR1 and CDR2: SGHTA, FQGNSA. V lost 8 bases, J lost 3 bases, and 20 bases lay in between. CDR3 sequence reads: CASLQSGAPLYNEQFF. CDR3 nucleotide sequence: TGTGCCAGCCTTCAGTCGGGGGCCCCTCTCTACAATGAGCAGTTCTTC.

The CDR3 DNA reads TGTGCCTGGAGTCCTGGGCTAGCGTTGTCAGATACGCAGTATTTT. This encodes CAWSPGLALSDTQYF. This chain links TRBV30 with TRBJ2-3; weak D call: TRBD2 (6 bases). The germline V gene encodes CDR1 GTSNPN and CDR2 SVGIG (reference sequence). The CDR3 loop spans 15 amino acids. V was pared by 2 bases and J by 4 bases, with 16 bases between.

This clonotype appeared a few times. Mismatch with germline at one junction end may stem from a read error. The chain combines TRBV5-1 with TRBJ2-5; D perhaps matches TRBD2 (6 bases). The length of the CDR3 is 14 residues. The germline V gene encodes CDR1 SGHRS and CDR2 YFSETQ. The CDR3 is CASSLGTLQETQYF. The CDR3 region has the DNA TGTGCCAGCAGCTTAGGGACTCTCCAAGAGACCCAGTACTTC. Looking up the rest from reference TRBV5-1 and TRBJ2-5 gives the full variable domain: KAGVTQTPRYLIKTRGQQVTLSCSPISGHRSVSWYQQTPGQGLQFLFEYFSETQRNKGNFPGRFSGRQFSNSRSEMNVSTLELGDSALYLCASSLGTLQETQYFGPGTRLLVL.

The gene calls are TRBV29-1 and TRBJ2-1; TRBD1 matches at 7 bases. V lost 4 bases and J lost 8; bases outside the gene matches: 5. CDR1 is SQVTM, CDR2 ANQGSEA, per germline. The CDR3 totals 12 residues. Here the CDR3 reads CSVGQGTDEQFF. The CDR3 DNA reads TGCAGCGTTGGACAGGGAACCGATGAGCAGTTCTTC.

The chain has TRBV5-1 and TRBJ1-2; TRBD1 might be the D (5 bases). The ends were cut back, 0 bases at V and 8 bases at J, with 14 bases in the middle. The CDR3 totals 14 residues. Germline V lookup: CDR1 SGHRS, CDR2 YFSETQ. CDR3 nucleotides: TGCGCCAGCAGCTTGGAGGGGCAGGCGGCGGGCTACACCTTC. Protein: CASSLEGQAAGYTF.

The count of this clonotype is one. The J gene is TRBJ1-1, the V gene TRBV7-9; perhaps TRBD1 as D (6 bases). The CDR3 spans 17 residues. Germline CDR1 is SEHNR and CDR2 is FQNEAQ (reference sequence). V was shortened by 0 bases and J by 6 bases, with 20 bases between the two germline ends. This CDR3 is CASSLALVGGAAPEAFF. The CDR3 bases are TGTGCCAGCAGCTTAGCGCTTGTTGGGGGCGCGGCCCCTGAAGCTTTCTTT.

This chain connects TRBV5-1 to TRBJ2-5; 9 bases map to TRBD2. CDR1 SGHRS and CDR2 YFSETQ come from the germline V gene. The CDR3 runs 14 residues. V dropped 4 bases and J dropped 6; count of bases not matched to a gene: 7. CDR3: CASSPGTSWKTQYF. CDR3 nucleotide sequence: TGCGCCAGCAGCCCTGGGACTAGCTGGAAGACCCAGTACTTC.

This clonotype is a singleton in its sample. J is TRBJ2-5 and V is TRBV12-3 or TRBV12-4, with D uncertain. Trimming stripped 3 bases from V and 7 bases from J, with 9 bases between. The CDR3 extends over 12 amino acids. This chain's CDR3 is CASSLGIGTQYF. In DNA form, the CDR3 reads TGTGCCAGCAGTTTGGGTATCGGGACCCAGTACTTC.

The chain joins TRBV7-2 to TRBJ2-3, with 8 positions matching TRBD2. CDR3 size: 14 residues. Germline trimming cut 1 base from V and 6 bases from J; bases unmatched to any gene: 3. The V gene's germline CDR1 is SGHTA and CDR2 FQGNSA. CDR3 region: CASSLDPGGDTQYF. CDR3 sequence (DNA): TGTGCCAGCAGCTTAGACCCGGGGGGGGATACGCAGTATTTT.

This chain connects TRBV6-6 to TRBJ2-3; D ambiguous. Germline V lookup: CDR1 MNHNY, CDR2 SVGAGI (reference sequence). This CDR3 region has 12 residues. Between the trimmed V and J ends, which lost 4 bases and 6 bases, there was a span of 8 bases. Here the CDR3 DNA reads TGTGCCAGCAGTTCTCAGTTCGATACGCAGTATTTT. This translates into CASSSQFDTQYF.

The chain combines TRBV28 with TRBJ2-6; D is perhaps TRBD1 (5 bases). The CDR3 runs to 17 residues. In germline, CDR1 is MDHEN, CDR2 SYDVKM. V shed 4 bases and J shed 2 bases, with 15 bases lying between them. CDR3 sequence reads: CASSYRLPGTGANVLTF. The DNA for the CDR3 is TGTGCCAGCAGTTATAGGTTGCCAGGGACTGGGGCCAACGTCCTGACTTTC.